This T cell receptor beta chain derives from a study of blood T cells in healthy people across ages. CDR3 size: 12 residues. Germline loops: CDR1 MGHRA, CDR2 YSYEKL. The V and J ends lost 3 bases and 4 bases respectively, with 4 bases between them. Alongside a J-beta primer mix, a sample-barcoded 5' primer served in a second PCR lasting roughly 7 to 11 cycles. One entry per CDR3 protein, called by TCRdb with MiXCR from the 5' RACE reads. This sample carries more than 1.4 million distinct CDR3 sequences, around two fifths of them seen once, and the ten largest clones take approximately 7.9%. This clonotype was counted ten times or more.

This chain uses TRBV4-1 with TRBJ2-1, with D unclear. The specimen was blood. The clonotype originates from a woman aged 18-35 years in good health. For the CDR3, the DNA is TGCGCCAGCAGCCACCAATACAATGAGCAGTTCTTC. Protein: CASSHQYNEQFF.